This T cell receptor beta chain was identified during a study of blood T cell repertoires in COVID-19. The V gene lost 6 bases and the J gene lost 1 base, with 11 bases spanning the gap. Germline V gene data show CDR1 as SNHLY and CDR2 as FYNNEI. The CDR3 sequence is 14 residues long. Libraries were prepared by immunoSEQ multiplex PCR; TCRdb keeps only in-frame clonotypes and omits some of them. The table has roughly 100,000 clones, 77% seen once. This clonotype originated in a woman aged 80 or older with acute or convalescent COVID-19. This rearrangement joins TRBV2 to TRBJ2-3, with D possibly being TRBD2 (6 bases). The source material was peripheral blood. CDR3 residues: CASSLGGGTDTQYF. CDR3 DNA sequence: TGTGCCAGCAGCCTCGGGGGAGGCACAGATACGCAGTATTTT.